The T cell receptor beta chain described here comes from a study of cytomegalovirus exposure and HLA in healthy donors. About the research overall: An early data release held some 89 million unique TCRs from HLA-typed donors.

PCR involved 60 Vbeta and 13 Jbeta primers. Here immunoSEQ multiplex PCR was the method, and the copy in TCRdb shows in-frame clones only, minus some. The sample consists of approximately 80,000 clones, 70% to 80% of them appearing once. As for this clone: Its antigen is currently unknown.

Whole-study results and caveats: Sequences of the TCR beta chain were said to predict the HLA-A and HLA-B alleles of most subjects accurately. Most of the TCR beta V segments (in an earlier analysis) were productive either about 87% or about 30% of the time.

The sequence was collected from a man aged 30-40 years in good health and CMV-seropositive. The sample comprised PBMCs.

The CDR3 sequence is CSVLSDRSLSGYTF. CDR3 DNA sequence: TGCAGCGTTCTTTCTGACAGGTCTCTAAGCGGCTACACCTTC. J is TRBJ1-2 and V is TRBV29-1; D may be TRBD1 (6 bases). Trimming stripped 5 bases from V and 8 bases from J, with 21 bases between. Germline CDR1 SQVTM, CDR2 ANQGSEA. This CDR3 comprises 14 residues.